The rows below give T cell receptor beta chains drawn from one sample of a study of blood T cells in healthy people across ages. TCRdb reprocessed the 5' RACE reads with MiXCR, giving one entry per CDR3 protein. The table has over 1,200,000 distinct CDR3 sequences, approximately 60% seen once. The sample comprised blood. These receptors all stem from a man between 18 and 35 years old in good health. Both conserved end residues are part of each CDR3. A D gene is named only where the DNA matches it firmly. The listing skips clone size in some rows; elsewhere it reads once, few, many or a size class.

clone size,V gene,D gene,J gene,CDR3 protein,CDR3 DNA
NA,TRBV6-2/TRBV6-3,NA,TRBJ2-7,CASSPLPGRFYEQYF,TGTGCCAGCAGTCCCCTTCCGGGCAGGTTCTACGAGCAGTACTTC
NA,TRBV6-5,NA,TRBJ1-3,CASSYSAKSGNTIYF,TGTGCCAGCAGTTACTCCGCGAAATCTGGAAACACCATATATTTT
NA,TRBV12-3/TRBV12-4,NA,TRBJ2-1,CASSLKNEKEFF,TGTGCCAGCAGTTTGAAGAACGAAAAGGAGTTCTTC
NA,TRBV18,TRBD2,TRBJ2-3,CASSPGLAGRDTDTQYF,TGTGCCAGCTCACCCGGACTAGCGGGGCGGGACACAGATACGCAGTATTTT
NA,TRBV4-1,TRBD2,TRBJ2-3,CASSDWEGSLDTQYF,TGCGCCAGCAGCGATTGGGAGGGTTCGTTAGATACGCAGTATTTT
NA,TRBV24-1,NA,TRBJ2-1,CATSEKLRRDGNEQFF,TGTGCCACCAGTGAAAAGCTTAGGCGGGACGGCAATGAGCAGTTCTTC
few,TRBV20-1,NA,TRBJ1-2,CSAWGDYGYTF,TGCAGTGCATGGGGGGACTATGGCTACACCTTC
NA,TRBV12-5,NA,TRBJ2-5,CASGTIRLSETQYF,TGTGCTAGTGGTACTATCCGACTTTCCGAGACCCAGTACTTC
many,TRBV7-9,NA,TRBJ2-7,CASSPLRVYEQYF,TGTGCCAGCAGCCCCCTGCGGGTCTACGAGCAGTACTTC
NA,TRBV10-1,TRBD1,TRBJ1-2,CAKRTGGDYGYTF,TGCGCCAAACGGACAGGGGGGGACTATGGCTACACCTTC
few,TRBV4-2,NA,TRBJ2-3,CASSQEPKADTQYF,TGTGCCAGCAGCCAAGAACCAAAGGCAGATACGCAGTATTTT
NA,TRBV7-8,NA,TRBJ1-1,CASSWTSKLGTEAFF,TGTGCCAGCAGCTGGACCTCCAAGCTTGGGACTGAAGCTTTCTTT
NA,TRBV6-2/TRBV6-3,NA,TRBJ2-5,CASTPFGSDFDKAETQYF,TGTGCCAGCACCCCTTTCGGATCCGACTTCGACAAGGCAGAGACCCAGTACTTC
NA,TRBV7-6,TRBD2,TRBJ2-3,CASSLARLAGGDTQYF,TGTGCCAGCAGCTTAGCGCGACTAGCGGGGGGTGATACGCAGTATTTT
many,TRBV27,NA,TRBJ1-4,CASSLSHRNLEKLFF,TGTGCCAGCAGTTTATCCCACAGGAATCTGGAAAAACTGTTTTTT
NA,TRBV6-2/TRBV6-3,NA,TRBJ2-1,CASSTYSNEQFF,TGTGCCAGCAGTACGTACAGCAATGAGCAGTTCTTC
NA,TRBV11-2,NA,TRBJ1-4,CASSSVQGVWEKLFF,TGTGCCAGCAGCTCGGTCCAGGGTGTTTGGGAAAAACTGTTTTTT
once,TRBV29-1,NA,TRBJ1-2,CSVDSGTRGFDGYTF,TGCAGCGTTGATTCGGGGACGAGGGGGTTTGATGGCTACACCTTC
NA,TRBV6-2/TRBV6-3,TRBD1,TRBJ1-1,CASSYDRQGLVGTEAFF,TGTGCCAGCAGTTACGATCGACAGGGATTAGTTGGGACTGAAGCTTTCTTT
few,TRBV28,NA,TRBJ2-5,CASSSPGAGQETQYF,TGTGCCAGCAGTTCCCCCGGGGCAGGCCAAGAGACCCAGTACTTC
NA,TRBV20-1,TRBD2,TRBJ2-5,CSAVAGDRETQYF,TGCAGTGCTGTAGCGGGAGACCGGGAGACCCAGTACTTC
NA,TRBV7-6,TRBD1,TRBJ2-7,CASSPGQPLIPYEQYF,TGTGCCAGCAGCCCGGGACAGCCCCTAATCCCATACGAGCAGTACTTC
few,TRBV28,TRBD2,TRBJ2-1,CASSFFGTRDNEQFF,TGTGCCAGCAGTTTTTTTGGGACTAGAGACAATGAGCAGTTCTTC
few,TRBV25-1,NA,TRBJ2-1,CASSEVPSGYNEQFF,TGTGCCAGCAGTGAGGTACCCTCTGGCTACAATGAGCAGTTCTTC
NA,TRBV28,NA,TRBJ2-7,CASSFIGAGVYEQYF,TGTGCCAGCAGTTTCATAGGGGCAGGGGTGTACGAGCAGTACTTC
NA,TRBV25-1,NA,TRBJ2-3,CASSEYGGEGPDTQYF,TGTGCCAGCAGTGAATATGGGGGAGAGGGACCAGATACGCAGTATTTT
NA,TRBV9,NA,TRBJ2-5,CASSVVKEVREQYF,TGTGCCAGCAGCGTAGTTAAGGAGGTACGGGAGCAGTACTTC
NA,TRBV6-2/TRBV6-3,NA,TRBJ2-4,CASSGNRGGIAKNIQYF,TGTGCCAGCAGTGGCAACAGGGGCGGGATAGCCAAAAACATTCAGTACTTC
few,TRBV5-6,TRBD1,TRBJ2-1,CASSSLLGTGRNNEQFF,TGTGCCAGCAGCTCCCTACTTGGGACAGGGAGAAACAATGAGCAGTTCTTC
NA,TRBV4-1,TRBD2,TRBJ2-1,CASSQVSGTNNEQFF,TGCGCCAGCAGCCAAGTTTCGGGGACTAACAATGAGCAGTTCTTC
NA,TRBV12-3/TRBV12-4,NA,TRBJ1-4,CASSLAEAPFNEKLFF,TGTGCCAGCAGTTTAGCGGAAGCCCCATTTAATGAAAAACTGTTTTTT
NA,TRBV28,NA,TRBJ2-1,CASSKVVVDEQFF,TGTGCCAGCAGTAAAGTCGTAGTCGATGAGCAGTTCTTC
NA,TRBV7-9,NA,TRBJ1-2,CASSSAPNYGYTF,TGTGCCAGCAGCTCAGCTCCCAACTATGGCTACACCTTC
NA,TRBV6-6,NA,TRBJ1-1,CASEGRTEAFF,TGTGCCAGCGAGGGTCGGACTGAAGCTTTCTTT
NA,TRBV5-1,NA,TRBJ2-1,CASSSEGVGANEQFF,TGCGCCAGCAGCTCGGAAGGGGTTGGGGCCAATGAGCAGTTCTTC
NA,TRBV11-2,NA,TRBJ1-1,CAGSSKPVPTEAFF,TGTGCCGGCAGCTCCAAGCCGGTGCCCACTGAAGCTTTCTTT
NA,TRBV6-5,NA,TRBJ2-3,CASSYRALGGTDTQYF,TGTGCCAGCAGTTACCGGGCCCTGGGAGGAACAGATACGCAGTATTTT
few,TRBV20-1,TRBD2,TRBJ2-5,CSARGGGGSLETQYF,TGCAGTGCTAGAGGTGGAGGCGGGAGCCTAGAGACCCAGTACTTC
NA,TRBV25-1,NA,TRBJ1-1,CASRRAGLNTEAFF,TGTGCCAGCAGGAGGGCAGGACTGAACACTGAAGCTTTCTTT
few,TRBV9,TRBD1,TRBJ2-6,CASSARDRASGANVLTF,TGTGCCAGCAGCGCCCGGGACAGGGCCTCTGGGGCCAACGTCCTGACTTTC
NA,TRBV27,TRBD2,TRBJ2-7,CASSWSSGGYEQYF,TGTGCCAGCAGCTGGTCTAGCGGGGGATACGAGCAGTACTTC
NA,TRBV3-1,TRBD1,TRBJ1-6,CASSREGTGSPLHF,TGTGCCAGCAGCCGAGAGGGGACAGGGTCACCCCTCCACTTT
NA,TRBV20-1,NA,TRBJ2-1,CSANYNEQFF,TGCAGTGCCAACTACAATGAGCAGTTCTTC
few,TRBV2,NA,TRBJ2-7,CASKETVVGYEQYF,TGTGCCAGCAAAGAGACAGTCGTTGGCTACGAGCAGTACTTC
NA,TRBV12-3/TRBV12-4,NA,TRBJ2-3,CASRDIGLSTDTQYF,TGTGCCAGCAGGGACATCGGACTGAGCACAGATACGCAGTATTTT
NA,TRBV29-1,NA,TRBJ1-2,CSVEVGQGVGGYTF,TGCAGCGTTGAAGTAGGGCAGGGTGTTGGGGGCTACACCTTC
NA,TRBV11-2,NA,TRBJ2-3,CASSLRDPSDTQYF,TGTGCCAGCAGCTTACGGGACCCGTCAGATACGCAGTATTTT
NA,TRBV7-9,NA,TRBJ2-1,CANSGQRYNEQFF,TGTGCCAACAGCGGACAGCGCTACAATGAGCAGTTCTTC
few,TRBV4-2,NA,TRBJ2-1,CASSQMGNNMDEQFF,TGTGCCAGCAGCCAAATGGGTAATAATATGGATGAGCAGTTCTTC
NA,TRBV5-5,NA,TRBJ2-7,CASRLVPGEEAQYF,TGTGCCAGCAGACTGGTGCCCGGGGAAGAGGCCCAGTACTTC